Each of the 2 T cell receptor beta chains below was sequenced from the same sample in a study of T cells in women clearing cervical HPV infection. Repertoires were generated with immunoSEQ multiplex PCR, while TCRdb's copy carries only in-frame clones and drops some. This listing includes about 28,000 clones. Material: blood buffy coat. The receptors stem from a woman between 18 and 69 years old with a cervical HPV16 infection that either progressed to CIN3+ or cleared (not recorded which).

The sequenced part of the CDR3 DNA is TGTGCCATTACAGGGGGATGGGACACTGAA. This codes for CAITGGWDTE. The whole CDR3 protein reads CAITGGWDTEAFF. V gene TRBV10-3 combines with J gene TRBJ1-1, with TRBD1 identical over 8 bases. The CDR3 end is not reached by the read, which stops 3 residues before it; the germline J gene fills it in. The V gene end was trimmed by 9 bases and the J gene end by 3 bases; junction bases not matched to a gene: 6. CDR1 and CDR2 (germline): ENHRY, SYGVKD. This CDR3 has 13 residues.

To note about this clone: The CDR3 goes on 3 residues after the read ends, and that part is filled in from the germline J gene. The gene calls are TRBV7-9 and TRBJ1-2; tentative D call: TRBD1 (6 bases). This CDR3 spans 14 amino acids. The germline CDR1 and CDR2 sequences are SEHNR and FQNEAQ (reference sequence). CDR3 loop: CASSLGRRTDTYTF. The sequenced part of the CDR3 DNA is TGTGCCAGCAGCTTAGGACGTCGGACAGATACC.